These 17 T cell receptor beta chains were sequenced from one sample in a study of blood T cell repertoires in COVID-19. The table came from immunoSEQ multiplex PCR; TCRdb's copy has only in-frame clones and leaves some out. Of fewer than 450,000 clones listed, more than 85% were seen once; the top ten hold more than 0.8%. The sequenced sample was PBMCs or T cells enriched from blood (not recorded which). These receptors were taken from a woman in her twenties or thirties who had recovered from COVID-19.

The chain has TRBV3-1 (or the pseudogene TRBV3-2) and TRBJ1-2; TRBD1 might be the D (6 bases). Trimming shortened V by 0 bases and J by 3 bases, and 8 bases separated the two germline ends. The CDR3 is made up of 14 amino acids. Germline V gene data show CDR1 as LGHDT and CDR2 as YNNKEL (reference sequence). The CDR3 loop is CASSQEGGDYGYTF. The CDR3 DNA reads as TGTGCCAGCAGCCAAGAAGGGGGTGACTATGGCTACACCTTC.

This chain links TRBV19 with TRBJ2-1, with 7 bases lining up with TRBD2. V was clipped by 8 bases and J by 7 bases; unmatched bases: 8. The germline V gene has CDR1 LNHDA and CDR2 SQIVND (reference sequence). This CDR3 is 13 amino acids long. CDR3 loop: CASGGVSRNEQFF. In nucleotides, the CDR3 is TGTGCCAGTGGGGGGGTAAGCAGGAATGAGCAGTTCTTC.

This clone was seen only a few times. The chain combines TRBV5-4 with TRBJ2-5; 16 bases line up with TRBD2. Trimming removed 4 bases from V and 5 bases from J; junction bases left unmatched: 8. This CDR3 contains 17 residues. Germline V gene sequence: CDR1 SGHNT, CDR2 YYREEE (reference sequence). The CDR3 bases are TGTGCCAGCAGCCCAGGGACTAGCGGGGGGGTTAGCGAGACCCAGTACTTC. Translating it yields CASSPGTSGGVSETQYF.

The chain combines TRBV7-8 with TRBJ1-1, with D unclear. This CDR3 is built from 15 residues. V lost 5 bases to trimming and J lost 8 bases, with 21 bases between them. Germline lookup yields CDR1 SGHVS and CDR2 FQNEAQ. The CDR3 here is CASSREVIHRGEAFF. The CDR3 region has the DNA TGTGCCAGCAGCCGAGAAGTCATTCATCGAGGGGAAGCTTTCTTT.

This clone was recorded only once. The rearrangement joins TRBV2 to TRBJ2-7; 12 bases map to TRBD2. Trimming took 6 bases from V and 3 from J; bases not matched to a gene: 6. Germline V lookup: CDR1 SNHLY, CDR2 FYNNEI. The CDR3 contains 15 residues. This CDR3 is CASRAGLAGRYEQYF. The CDR3 DNA reads TGTGCCAGCAGGGCGGGACTAGCGGGCCGCTACGAGCAGTACTTC.

The V and J genes are TRBV3-1 (or the pseudogene TRBV3-2) and TRBJ1-2, with 10 bases fitting TRBD1. The CDR3 is 14 residues long. Losses at the gene ends were 2 bases for V and 7 bases for J; bases not matched to a gene: 4. Germline lookup yields CDR1 LGHDT and CDR2 YNNKEL (reference sequence). The CDR3: CASSQSGTGAGYTF. The CDR3, as DNA: TGTGCCAGCAGCCAATCCGGGACAGGGGCTGGCTACACCTTC.

This chain connects TRBV19 to TRBJ2-1; 14 bases match TRBD2. CDR1 is LNHDA and CDR2 is SQIVND in the germline V gene (reference sequence). The CDR3 length is 18 residues. V shed 1 base, J shed 8 bases, and the junction held 10 bases outside the gene matches. CDR3: CASSIGLAGGFRWYEQFF. The DNA for the CDR3 is TGTGCCAGTAGTATAGGACTAGCGGGGGGGTTTAGGTGGTATGAGCAGTTCTTC. The full variable domain, with the rest looked up from reference TRBV19 and TRBJ2-1, is DGGITQSPKYLFRKEGQNVTLSCEQNLNHDAMYWYRQDPGQGLRLIYYSQIVNDFQKGDIAEGYSVSREKKESFPLTVTSAQKNPTAFYLCASSIGLAGGFRWYEQFFGPGTRLTVL.

The chain carries TRBV30 and TRBJ2-1; no clear D gene. CDR1 and CDR2 (germline): GTSNPN, SVGIG (reference sequence). CDR3 length: 13 amino acids. V shed 1 base and J shed 5 bases, with 9 bases lying between them. The CDR3 reads CAWSALRNNEQFF. The CDR3 bases are TGTGCCTGGAGTGCCCTAAGAAACAATGAGCAGTTCTTC.

CDR3 nucleotide sequence: TGTGCCAGCATTGGAAGGGTGACAGCCACGAAAGCTTTCTTT. Translation gives CASIGRVTATKAFF. The rearrangement uses TRBV6-5 and TRBJ1-1, with D possibly being TRBD1 (5 bases). The CDR3 covers 14 residues. Germline CDR1 MNHEY, CDR2 SVGAGI. Trimming cost V 7 bases and J 9 bases, with 21 bases left between them.

The rearrangement links TRBV2 to TRBJ2-2, with 7 positions matching TRBD1. The CDR3 runs 15 residues. Germline V lookup: CDR1 SNHLY, CDR2 FYNNEI. V shed 8 bases and J 0 bases; nucleotides not matched to a gene: 6. CDR3 in amino acids: CASQRDRTNTGELFF. The CDR3 DNA sequence: TGTGCCAGCCAACGGGACAGAACGAACACCGGGGAGCTGTTTTTT.

The chain combines TRBV6-5 with TRBJ2-5; 12 positions match TRBD2. This CDR3 comprises 14 residues. Looked up from germline, CDR1 is MNHEY and CDR2 is SVGAGI. V lost 5 bases and J lost 5; bases outside the gene matches: 3. The CDR3 loop reads CASSKTSGGETQYF. The CDR3 nucleotides are TGTGCCAGCAGTAAGACTAGCGGGGGTGAGACCCAGTACTTC.

The chain couples TRBV5-8 to TRBJ2-2, with unresolved D. Per the germline V gene, CDR1 is SGHTS and CDR2 is YDEGEE. The CDR3 runs to 13 residues. V shed 2 bases and J shed 9 bases, with 11 bases lying between them. The CDR3 region is CASSFLLGRELFF. CDR3 bases: TGTGCCAGCAGCTTTCTCCTGGGCCGGGAGCTGTTTTTT. Drawing the rest from reference TRBV5-8 and TRBJ2-2, the complete variable domain is EAGVTQSPTHLIKTRGQQATLRCSPISGHTSVYWYQQALGLGLQFLLWYDEGEERNRGNFPPRFSGRQFPNYSSELNVNALELEDSALYLCASSFLLGRELFFGEGSRLTVL.

This rearrangement joins TRBV9 to TRBJ1-2; 12 nucleotides agree with TRBD1. This CDR3 has 19 amino acids. CDR1 SGDLS and CDR2 YYNGEE come from the germline V gene. The J segment lost 0 bases and the V segment lost 0 bases, leaving 9 bases of the junction unmatched. CDR3 sequence (DNA): TGTGCCAGCAGCGTAGAGGCCACCGGGACAGGGGGCTCTAACTATGGCTACACCTTC. Translating it yields CASSVEATGTGGSNYGYTF.

The chain combines TRBV19 with TRBJ2-2, with a possible D match to TRBD2 (6 bases). With 6 bases removed from V and 2 bases from J, the gap between germline ends came to 16 bases. In germline, CDR1 is LNHDA, CDR2 SQIVND (reference sequence). The CDR3 covers 16 residues. DNA of the CDR3: TGTGCCAGTAGACCAGGGAGGAACTTTAACACCGGGGAGCTGTTTTTT. Translation gives CASRPGRNFNTGELFF.

J is TRBJ1-2 and V is TRBV5-5; TRBD1 matches at 8 bases. The CDR3 runs to 16 residues. From germline, CDR1 is SGHKS and CDR2 YYEKEE (reference sequence). The V and J ends lost 0 bases and 6 bases, in that order; junction bases with no gene match: 10. As DNA, the CDR3 is TGTGCCAGCAGCTTGGACTCCGGACAGGGAAGCGATGGCTACACCTTC. It encodes CASSLDSGQGSDGYTF.

The chain uses TRBV11-2 and TRBJ1-1; D call uncertain. V was clipped by 5 bases and J by 2 bases, with 6 bases between them. Germline-derived CDR1 and CDR2 are SGHAT and FQNNGV. The CDR3 covers 12 residues. CDR3 DNA sequence: TGTGCCAGCAGCATCAAAAACACTGAAGCTTTCTTT. It yields the protein CASSIKNTEAFF.

V usage is TRBV6-5 and J usage is TRBJ1-2; D gene ambiguous. The germline gives CDR1 MNHEY, CDR2 SVGAGI. This CDR3 spans 12 amino acids. Trimming removed 9 bases at V and 4 bases at J, with 12 bases between. CDR3: CASTRDIYGYTF. DNA for the CDR3: TGTGCCAGTACTCGGGATATCTATGGCTACACCTTC.